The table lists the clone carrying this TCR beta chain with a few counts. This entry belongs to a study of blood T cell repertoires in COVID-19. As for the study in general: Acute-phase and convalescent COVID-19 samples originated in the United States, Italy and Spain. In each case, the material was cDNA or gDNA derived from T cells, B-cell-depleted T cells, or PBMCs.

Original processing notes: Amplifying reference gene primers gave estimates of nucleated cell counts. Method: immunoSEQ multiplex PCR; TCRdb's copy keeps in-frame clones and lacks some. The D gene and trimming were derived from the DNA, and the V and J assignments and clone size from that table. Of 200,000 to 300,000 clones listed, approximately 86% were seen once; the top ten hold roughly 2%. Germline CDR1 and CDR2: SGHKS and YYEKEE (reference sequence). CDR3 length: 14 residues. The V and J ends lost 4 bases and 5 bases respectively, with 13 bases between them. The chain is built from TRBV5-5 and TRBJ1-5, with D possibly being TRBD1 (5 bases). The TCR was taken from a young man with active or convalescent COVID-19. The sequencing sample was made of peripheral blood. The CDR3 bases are TGTGCCAGCAGCCGGACCGGGGGAGATCAGCCCCAGCATTTT. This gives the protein CASSRTGGDQPQHF.